These T cell receptor beta chains were read from a single sample in a study of T-cell memory formation after mild COVID-19. TCRdb re-analysed the 5' RACE reads in MiXCR, keeping a single row per CDR3 protein. The table has 300,000 to 400,000 distinct CDR3 sequences, approximately 29% seen once; the top ten hold roughly 13%. Sequencing used PBMCs or a T cell subset sorted from them (not recorded which). These receptors came from an adult woman who had mild COVID-19 (a few samples of this study predate the infection). Cell type and time point are not known. The CDR3 runs from the conserved cysteine through the conserved F or W. The D gene is left open where the match is weak. Some rows have no size entry. The others give once, few or many, or a class for an expanded clone.

J,D,V,size,DNA,CDR3
TRBJ2-3,TRBD2,TRBV3-1,NA,TGTGCCAGCAGCCGAGCGGGGGGCACAGATACGCAGTATTTT,CASSRAGGTDTQYF
TRBJ2-7,TRBD2,TRBV15,many,TGTGCCACCAGCACCACCCATGGGACTAGCGTCTACGAGCAGTACTTC,CATSTTHGTSVYEQYF
TRBJ2-7,NA,TRBV12-3/TRBV12-4,few,TGTGCCAGCAGTTCTCGGCAGGCCGCCTACGAGCAGTACTTC,CASSSRQAAYEQYF
TRBJ1-1,TRBD1,TRBV12-3/TRBV12-4,few,TGTGCCAGCAGTACGACAGGGGTTGAAGCTTTCTTT,CASSTTGVEAFF
TRBJ1-2,TRBD1,TRBV5-1,few,TGCGCCAGCAGCCTACCCACCGGGACAGGGGTGGAAGGCTACACCTTC,CASSLPTGTGVEGYTF
TRBJ1-1,NA,TRBV20-1,few,TGCAGTGCTCGCGGGGGCGTTGAAGCTTTCTTT,CSARGGVEAFF
TRBJ2-4,NA,TRBV6-2/TRBV6-3,few,TGTGCCACCCGGGAGTCGGGGTTTACGGCCAAAAACATTCAGTACTTC,CATRESGFTAKNIQYF
TRBJ2-3,TRBD2,TRBV11-2,few,TGTGCCAGCAGCTGGGAACTAGCGGGAGGTGGGGATACGCAGTATTTT,CASSWELAGGGDTQYF
TRBJ2-7,TRBD1,TRBV9,NA,TGTGCCAGCAGCGTAGGTATCGGGACAGGGACGAGTTTCTACGAGCAGTACTTC,CASSVGIGTGTSFYEQYF
TRBJ1-3,NA,TRBV12-3/TRBV12-4,NA,TGTGCCAGCAGTCCTCCTGACACCCCGGTGAACACCATATATTTT,CASSPPDTPVNTIYF
TRBJ2-7,NA,TRBV7-3,NA,TGTGCCAGCAGCCCAGGGGCGGGGAACTCCTACGAGCAGTACTTC,CASSPGAGNSYEQYF
TRBJ1-1,NA,TRBV7-9,NA,TGTGCCAGCAGCTCGCCAGCCAACACTGAAGCTTTCTTT,CASSSPANTEAFF
TRBJ2-5,TRBD2,TRBV20-1,NA,TGCAGTGCACCCCGACTAGCGGAAGAGACCCAGTACTTC,CSAPRLAEETQYF
TRBJ2-7,TRBD2,TRBV20-1,NA,TGCAGTCGTAGTCCGGGACTAGCGGGCCGGAGCTCCTACGAGCAGTACTTC,CSRSPGLAGRSSYEQYF
TRBJ2-3,NA,TRBV4-3,once,TGCGCCAGCAGCCAAGGTATCGGTATGGGCACAGATACGCAGTATTTT,CASSQGIGMGTDTQYF
TRBJ1-1,TRBD1,TRBV30,NA,TGTGCCTGGAGTATGACAGGGGGCACTGAAGCTTTCTTT,CAWSMTGGTEAFF
TRBJ1-2,NA,TRBV12-3/TRBV12-4,NA,TGTGCCAGCAGTTGGGACACAGACTATGGCTACACCTTC,CASSWDTDYGYTF
TRBJ1-2,NA,TRBV20-1,few,TGCAGTGCTAGTGTTACAGGGATATATGGCTACACCTTC,CSASVTGIYGYTF
TRBJ1-1,TRBD1,TRBV7-9,few,TGTGCCAGCAGCCTGGGACAGCTACGGGGAGCTTTCTTT,CASSLGQLRGAFF
TRBJ2-5,TRBD2,TRBV11-2,few,TGTGCCAGCAGCCCTGGGGTGGGAGGGGAGACCCAGTACTTC,CASSPGVGGETQYF
TRBJ2-5,TRBD2,TRBV29-1,few,TGCAGCGTACGCCCGGGACTAGCGGAAGAGACCCAGTACTTC,CSVRPGLAEETQYF
TRBJ2-7,NA,TRBV7-9,NA,TGTGCCAGCAGCCCTCCGACGGACTCCTACGAGCAGTACTTC,CASSPPTDSYEQYF
TRBJ1-1,NA,TRBV20-1,NA,TGCAGTGCTAGAGGGGGGACCGCGAACACTGAAGCTTTCTTT,CSARGGTANTEAFF
TRBJ1-1,NA,TRBV30,NA,TGTGCCTGGAGTAGTAAGACTGAAGCTTTCTTT,CAWSSKTEAFF
TRBJ2-3,TRBD2,TRBV20-1,few,TGCAGTGCTAGAAGGAGCGGGAGGGGCACAGATACGCAGTATTTT,CSARRSGRGTDTQYF
TRBJ2-1,TRBD2,TRBV7-9,many,TGTGCCAGCAGCTTAGTCCCTAGCGGCAGTGAGCAGTTCTTC,CASSLVPSGSEQFF
TRBJ2-5,TRBD1,TRBV5-1,NA,TGCGCCAGCAGCTTGGCAGGACAGGCGGAGACCCAGTACTTC,CASSLAGQAETQYF
TRBJ2-1,TRBD2,TRBV7-7,once,TGTGCTAGCAGCCTAGCGGGAGGGCATGACAATGAGCAGTTCTTC,CASSLAGGHDNEQFF
TRBJ2-1,NA,TRBV4-1,NA,TGCGCCAGTCAGCTCGGGACTCCTTCCTACAATGAGCAGTTCTTC,CASQLGTPSYNEQFF
TRBJ2-2,NA,TRBV5-1,NA,TGCGCCAGCAGCTTGGGGTCTAGCTGGGACGGGGAGCTGTTTTTT,CASSLGSSWDGELFF
TRBJ2-2,NA,TRBV6-5,NA,TGTGCCAGCAGTTCCGCAGGGAACACCGGGGAGCTGTTTTTT,CASSSAGNTGELFF
TRBJ2-1,NA,TRBV6-2/TRBV6-3,NA,TGTGCCAGCAGTTACATGACTTATCTGGAGAATGAGCAGTTCTTC,CASSYMTYLENEQFF
TRBJ1-1,NA,TRBV5-1,NA,TGCGCCAGCAGATCGACCGCGAACACTGAAGCTTTCTTT,CASRSTANTEAFF
TRBJ2-5,NA,TRBV3-1,once,TGTGCCAGCAGCCAAGACGAAGAGACCCAGTACTTC,CASSQDEETQYF
TRBJ1-3,NA,TRBV9,NA,TGTGCCAGCAGCGTAGCCCCCAGGGCTGGAAACACCATATATTTT,CASSVAPRAGNTIYF
TRBJ1-2,TRBD1,TRBV12-3/TRBV12-4,few,TGTGCCAGCAGTTCCAGACAGGGGGCGCTTCAGGGCTATGGCTACACCTTC,CASSSRQGALQGYGYTF
TRBJ2-3,NA,TRBV5-1,NA,TGCGCCAGCAGCTTGCAAGAGGATACGCAGTATTTT,CASSLQEDTQYF
TRBJ1-4,NA,TRBV20-1,few,TGCAGTGCTAACTCCGCAAAGGGGACGGGTGAAAAACTGTTTTTT,CSANSAKGTGEKLFF
TRBJ1-2,NA,TRBV28,NA,TGTGCCAGCAGTTTTAACGGGATAAAACCCGGGACCGCTACCGGCTATGGCTACACCTTC,CASSFNGIKPGTATGYGYTF
TRBJ2-3,NA,TRBV7-8,NA,TGTGCCAGCAGCTTCGGTTTAACAGATACGCAGTATTTT,CASSFGLTDTQYF
TRBJ2-1,NA,TRBV24-1,few,TGTGCCACCAGTGATTTGGAAGGGCATGGCTACAATGAGCAGTTCTTC,CATSDLEGHGYNEQFF
TRBJ2-1,NA,TRBV6-5,NA,TGTGCCAGCAGTAACACCCGGGGGGGGAGGGGGCGCAATGAGCAGTTCTTC,CASSNTRGGRGRNEQFF
TRBJ2-1,TRBD2,TRBV12-3/TRBV12-4,NA,TGTGCCAGCAGTTTAAAAGCGGGACCTCACCGCAATGAGCAGTTCTTC,CASSLKAGPHRNEQFF
TRBJ1-2,TRBD1,TRBV2,NA,TGTGCCAGCAGTGTGGGACAGGGAAGTGGCTACACCTTC,CASSVGQGSGYTF
TRBJ2-7,NA,TRBV20-1,few,TGCAGTGCTAGACAACCTCGAGGCTCCTACGAGCAGTACTTC,CSARQPRGSYEQYF
TRBJ2-7,NA,TRBV19,NA,TGTGCCAGTAGTAACGTCTTGTCGCTGATGAACTACGAGCAGTACTTC,CASSNVLSLMNYEQYF
TRBJ1-2,TRBD1,TRBV29-1,few,TGCAGCGTACGACAGGGGGTCGGCTACACCTTC,CSVRQGVGYTF
TRBJ2-2,TRBD1,TRBV19,NA,TGTGCCAGTAGTGACCGGGACAGCTTTCCCGGGGAGCTGTTTTTT,CASSDRDSFPGELFF
TRBJ1-1,NA,TRBV29-1,NA,TGCAGCGTTTCACAGGGATTTGCTGAAGCTTTCTTT,CSVSQGFAEAFF
TRBJ2-7,NA,TRBV20-1,NA,TGCAGTGCTAGAGATCTCGACAGCTACGATCAGTACTTC,CSARDLDSYDQYF
TRBJ2-3,TRBD1,TRBV7-9,many,TGTGCCAGCAGCTCCGGCAAACAGGGGGCCAGCACAGATACGCAGTATTTT,CASSSGKQGASTDTQYF
TRBJ2-7,NA,TRBV12-3/TRBV12-4,NA,TGTGCCAGCAGTTTAAGTCCTGGTTACGAGCAGTACTTC,CASSLSPGYEQYF
TRBJ2-1,NA,TRBV7-9,NA,TGTGCCAGCAGCTTAGACACTAGTGGCCAGCAGTTCTTC,CASSLDTSGQQFF
TRBJ1-1,TRBD1,TRBV5-4,NA,TGTGCCAGCAGTTCAGACAGGGCCATAAACACTGAAGCTTTCTTT,CASSSDRAINTEAFF
TRBJ2-1,NA,TRBV6-5,NA,TGTGCCAGCAGTCCCACGGAGTCCACGGAGCAGTTCTTC,CASSPTESTEQFF
TRBJ2-7,NA,TRBV24-1,few,TGTGCCACCAGTGATTCCCGCAGGGGAAAATACGAGCAGTACTTC,CATSDSRRGKYEQYF
TRBJ2-4,TRBD2,TRBV11-2,once,TGTGCCAGCAGCTTAGCGGGAGGAGGGGTCAAAAACATTCAGTACTTC,CASSLAGGGVKNIQYF
TRBJ2-7,NA,TRBV7-8,few,TGTGCCAGCAGCAACGGCGAGGGGGGCGAGCAGTACTTC,CASSNGEGGEQYF
TRBJ2-1,NA,TRBV3-1,few,TGTGCCAGCAGCCAAGAACTGTATAATGAGCAGTTCTTC,CASSQELYNEQFF
TRBJ1-2,TRBD1,TRBV12-5,NA,TGTGCTAGTGGACAACAGGGGAGGAACGATGGCTACACCTTC,CASGQQGRNDGYTF